This T cell receptor beta chain was captured by sequencing in a study of blood T cell repertoires in COVID-19. Per the authors' pipeline: The authors estimated nucleated cell counts from reference gene primer amplification. The protocol was immunoSEQ multiplex PCR, while the TCRdb copy is restricted to in-frame clones and leaves out a portion. V and J calls and clone size are given by that table; D and trimming were obtained from the DNA. The data show roughly 200,000 clones, around 81% seen once. This CDR3 has 13 residues. Germline V gene lookup returns CDR1 SEHNR and CDR2 FQNEAQ (reference sequence). The V end lost 4 bases, the J end lost 2 bases, and 9 bases lay between the germline ends.

The sample was peripheral blood. The chain uses TRBV7-9 and TRBJ2-7; D gene uncertain. The receptor comes from a woman aged 40 to 50 with COVID-19, enrolled during active disease. CDR3 sequence (DNA): TGTGCCAGCAGCTCAACAGTAACCTACGAGCAGTACTTC. Translating gives CASSSTVTYEQYF.